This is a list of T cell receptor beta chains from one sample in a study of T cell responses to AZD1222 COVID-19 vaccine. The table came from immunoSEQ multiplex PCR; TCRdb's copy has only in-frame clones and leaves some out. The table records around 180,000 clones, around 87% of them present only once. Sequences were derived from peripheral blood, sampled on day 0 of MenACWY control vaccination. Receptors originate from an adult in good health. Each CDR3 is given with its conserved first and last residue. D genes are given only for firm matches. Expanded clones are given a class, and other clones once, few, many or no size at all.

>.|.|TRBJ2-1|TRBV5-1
CASSLGHPSSYNEQFF
TGCGCCAGCAGCTTGGGACACCCGAGCTCCTACAATGAGCAGTTCTTC
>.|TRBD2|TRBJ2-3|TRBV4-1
CASSQEGSGGLFSTDTQYF
TGCGCCAGCAGCCAAGAAGGTAGCGGGGGGCTATTCAGCACAGATACGCAGTATTTT
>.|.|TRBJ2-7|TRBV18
CASSPRKAQGEQYF
TGTGCCAGCTCACCAAGGAAAGCGCAGGGCGAGCAGTACTTC
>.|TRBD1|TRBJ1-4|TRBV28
CASTIQGINEKLFF
TGTGCCAGCACCATACAGGGGATTAATGAAAAACTGTTTTTT
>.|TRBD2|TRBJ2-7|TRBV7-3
CASSLGTSSSDEQYF
TGTGCCAGCAGCCTTGGGACTAGCTCGTCAGACGAGCAGTACTTC
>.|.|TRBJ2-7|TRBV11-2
CASSPRLEGIYEQYF
TGTGCCAGCAGCCCTAGACTCGAGGGAATATACGAGCAGTACTTC
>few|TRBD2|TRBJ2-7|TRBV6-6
CASKAGGAYEQYF
TGTGCCAGCAAAGCGGGGGGTGCCTACGAGCAGTACTTC
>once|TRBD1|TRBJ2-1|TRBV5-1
CASSLARQGANRDEQFF
TGCGCCAGCAGCTTGGCACGACAGGGGGCGAACCGCGATGAGCAGTTCTTC
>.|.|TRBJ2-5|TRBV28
CASSLTRWASPGKTQYF
TGTGCCAGCAGTTTAACGCGATGGGCTAGTCCCGGAAAGACCCAGTACTTC
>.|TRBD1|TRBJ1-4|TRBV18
CASCLGQGDEKLFF
TGTGCCAGCTGCCTGGGACAGGGAGATGAAAAACTGTTTTTT
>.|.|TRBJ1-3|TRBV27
CASSLRQGANTIYF
TGTGCCAGCAGTTTACGGCAGGGCGCAAACACCATATATTTT
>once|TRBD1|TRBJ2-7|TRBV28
CASSSGQGAYEQYF
TGTGCCAGCAGTTCGGGACAGGGGGCCTACGAGCAGTACTTC
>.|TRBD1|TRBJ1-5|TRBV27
CASRGTGEDQPQHF
TGTGCCAGCAGGGGGACAGGGGAGGATCAGCCCCAGCATTTT
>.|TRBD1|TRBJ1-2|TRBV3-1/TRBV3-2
CASSHPGQGRGYGYTF
TGTGCCAGCAGCCACCCCGGACAGGGTCGTGGCTATGGCTACACCTTC
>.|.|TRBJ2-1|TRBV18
CASSQPDNEQFF
TGTGCCAGCTCGCAGCCGGACAATGAGCAGTTCTTC
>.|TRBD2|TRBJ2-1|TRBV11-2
CASSLSLAGGPSNEQFF
TGTGCCAGCAGCTTATCTCTAGCGGGAGGGCCTAGCAATGAGCAGTTCTTC
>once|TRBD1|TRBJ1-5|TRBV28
CASSATGGNQPQHF
TGTGCCAGCAGTGCCACAGGGGGGAACCAGCCCCAGCATTTT
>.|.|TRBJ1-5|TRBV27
CASSPDGYQPQHF
TGTGCCAGCAGCCCCGACGGGTATCAGCCCCAGCATTTT
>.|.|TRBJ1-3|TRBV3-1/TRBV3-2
CASSPSDRISGNTIYF
TGTGCCAGCAGCCCCAGCGACAGGATCTCTGGAAACACCATATATTTT
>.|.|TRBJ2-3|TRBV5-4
CASSPLGDTQYF
TGTGCCAGCAGCCCCCTGGGAGATACGCAGTATTTT
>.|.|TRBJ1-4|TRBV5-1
CASSFLQSDEKLFF
TGCGCCAGCAGCTTCTTACAGTCGGATGAAAAACTGTTTTTT
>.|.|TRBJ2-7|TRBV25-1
CASAPAQGSDYEQYF
TGTGCCAGCGCCCCTGCACAGGGTTCAGACTACGAGCAGTACTTC
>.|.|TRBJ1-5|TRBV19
CASTQQRSQPQHF
TGTGCCAGTACCCAGCAACGCAGTCAGCCCCAGCATTTT
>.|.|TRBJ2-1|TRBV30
CAWSVSQNNEQFF
TGTGCCTGGAGTGTCAGTCAGAACAATGAGCAGTTCTTC
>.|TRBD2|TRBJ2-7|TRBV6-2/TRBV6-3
CASSSRAGGLGEQYF
TGTGCCAGCAGTTCAAGAGCGGGGGGGCTCGGCGAGCAGTACTTC
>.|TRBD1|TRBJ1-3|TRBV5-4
CASSSDRGTGNTIYF
TGTGCCAGCAGTTCCGACAGGGGGACTGGAAACACCATATATTTT
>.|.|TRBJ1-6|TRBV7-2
CASSGESFNSPLHF
TGTGCCAGCAGCGGAGAGAGTTTTAATTCACCCCTCCACTTT
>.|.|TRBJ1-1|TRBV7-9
CASSLDRLAEAFF
TGTGCCAGCAGCTTAGATCGACTCGCTGAAGCTTTCTTT
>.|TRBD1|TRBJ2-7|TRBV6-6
CASSNRGDIDEQYF
TGTGCCAGCAGTAACAGGGGGGATATTGACGAGCAGTACTTC
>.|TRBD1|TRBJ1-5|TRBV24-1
CATSDRGSQPQHF
TGTGCCACCAGTGACAGGGGGAGTCAGCCCCAGCATTTT
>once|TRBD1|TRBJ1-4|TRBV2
CASTGQGAEKLFF
TGTGCCAGCACTGGACAGGGGGCTGAAAAACTGTTTTTT
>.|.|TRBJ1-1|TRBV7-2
CASSLGSRLSNTEAFF
TGTGCCAGCAGCTTAGGATCCAGACTGTCGAACACTGAAGCTTTCTTT
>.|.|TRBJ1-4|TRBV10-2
CASSGRPDEKLFF
TGCGCCAGCAGCGGACGGCCCGATGAAAAACTGTTTTTT
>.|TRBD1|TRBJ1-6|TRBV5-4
CASSSGTGARSPLHF
TGTGCCAGCAGCTCGGGGACAGGGGCTCGCTCACCCCTCCACTTT
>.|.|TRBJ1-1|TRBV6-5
CASALLELNTEAFF
TGTGCCAGCGCGTTACTAGAGCTGAACACTGAAGCTTTCTTT
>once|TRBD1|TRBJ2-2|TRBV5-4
CASSQTGSVAGELFF
TGTGCCAGCAGCCAGACAGGGTCGGTGGCCGGGGAGCTGTTTTTT
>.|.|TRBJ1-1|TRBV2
CASSDLVTPNTEAFF
TGTGCCAGCAGTGATTTGGTGACGCCTAACACTGAAGCTTTCTTT
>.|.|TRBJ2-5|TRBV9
CASSPLGWGETQYF
TGTGCCAGCAGCCCCTTGGGGTGGGGGGAGACCCAGTACTTC
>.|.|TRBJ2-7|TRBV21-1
CASSNTGRYEQYF
TGTGCCAGCAGCAATACGGGACGTTACGAGCAGTACTTC
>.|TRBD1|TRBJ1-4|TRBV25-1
CASSESLPGGASNEKLFF
TGTGCCAGCAGTGAATCGCTGCCAGGGGGCGCCAGCAATGAAAAACTGTTTTTT
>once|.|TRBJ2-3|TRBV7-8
CASSLAGRASTDTQYF
TGTGCCAGCAGCTTAGCTGGCAGAGCGAGCACAGATACGCAGTATTTT
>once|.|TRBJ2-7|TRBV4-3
CASSQDSDGAYEQYF
TGCGCCAGCAGCCAAGACTCCGACGGCGCCTACGAGCAGTACTTC
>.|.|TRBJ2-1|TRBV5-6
CASSLWSYNEQFF
TGTGCCAGCAGCTTGTGGAGTTACAATGAGCAGTTCTTC
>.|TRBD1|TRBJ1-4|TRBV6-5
CASTRVTGGWEKLFF
TGTGCCAGCACCCGGGTGACAGGGGGTTGGGAAAAACTGTTTTTT
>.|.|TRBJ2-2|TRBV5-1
CASSLEWGAGRELFF
TGCGCCAGCAGCTTGGAATGGGGGGCAGGCCGGGAGCTGTTTTTT
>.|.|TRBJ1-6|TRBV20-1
CSASEPVPLHF
TGCAGTGCTAGCGAGCCAGTCCCCCTCCACTTT
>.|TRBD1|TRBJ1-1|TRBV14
CASSQNVGQGEAFF
TGTGCCAGCAGCCAAAACGTGGGACAGGGTGAAGCTTTCTTT
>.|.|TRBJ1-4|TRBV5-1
CASSLDGGPTNEKLFF
TGCGCCAGCAGCCTGGATGGGGGTCCCACTAATGAAAAACTGTTTTTT
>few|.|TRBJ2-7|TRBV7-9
CASSLGSYEQYF
TGTGCCAGCAGCTTAGGGTCCTACGAGCAGTACTTC
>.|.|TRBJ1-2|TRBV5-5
CASSLGQNYGYTF
TGTGCCAGCAGCTTAGGGCAGAACTATGGCTACACCTTC
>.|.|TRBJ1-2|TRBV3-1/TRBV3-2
CASSPGGSDYGYTF
TGTGCCAGCAGCCCCGGGGGTTCGGACTATGGCTACACCTTC
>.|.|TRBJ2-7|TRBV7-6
CASSLGAGLAYEQYF
TGTGCCAGCAGCTTAGGGGCAGGGTTAGCCTACGAGCAGTACTTC